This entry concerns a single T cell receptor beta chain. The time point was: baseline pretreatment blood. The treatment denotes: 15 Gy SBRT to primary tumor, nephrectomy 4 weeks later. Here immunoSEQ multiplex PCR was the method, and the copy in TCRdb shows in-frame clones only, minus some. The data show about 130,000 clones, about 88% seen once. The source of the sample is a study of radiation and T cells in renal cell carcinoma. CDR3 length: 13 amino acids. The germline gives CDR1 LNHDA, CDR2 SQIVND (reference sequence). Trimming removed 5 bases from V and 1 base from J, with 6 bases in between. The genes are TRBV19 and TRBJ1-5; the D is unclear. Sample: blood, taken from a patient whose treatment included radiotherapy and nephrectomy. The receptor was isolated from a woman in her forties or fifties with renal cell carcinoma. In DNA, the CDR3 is TGTGCCAGTAGTTCGTTCAGCAATCAGCCCCAGCATTTT. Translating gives CASSSFSNQPQHF.